This T cell receptor beta chain was found in a study of T cells in Graves' hyperthyroidism and ophthalmopathy. Exclusion of a patient resulted from uncontrolled infection, other autoimmune disease, pregnancy or lactation. The length of the CDR3 is 14 residues. V shed 3 bases and J shed 8 bases, with 14 bases lying between them. Per germline, CDR1 GTSNPN and CDR2 SVGIG (reference sequence). TCR beta CDR3 sequences were amplified from RNA transcripts. An initial round of RT-PCR targeting the TCR CDR3 relied on the HTBI primer set. TCRdb itself ran the multiplex PCR reads through MiXCR, one entry per CDR3 protein. The table lists about 460,000 distinct CDR3 sequences, less than 25% of them singletons. This clonotype came up a few times.

The chain links TRBV30 to TRBJ1-6; possibly TRBD1 for D (6 bases). The TCR was taken from a woman aged 70 to 79 with Graves' ophthalmopathy. Sequencing input: blood. The DNA for the CDR3 is TGTGCCTGGAGCGCGGGACAAACGGATTCACCCCTCCACTTT. Protein sequence: CAWSAGQTDSPLHF. The full variable domain, completed using reference TRBV30 and TRBJ1-6, is SQTIHQWPATLVQPVGSPLSLECTVEGTSNPNLYWYRQAAGRGLQLLFYSVGIGQISSEVPQNLSASRPQDRQFILSSKKLLLSDSGFYLCAWSAGQTDSPLHFGNGTRLTVT.